What follows are 23 T cell receptor beta chains derived from one specimen sequenced in a study of T cell changes during pregnancy in multiple sclerosis (dated by TCRdb to between 2017 and 2020). To prepare the library, the immunoSEQ multiplex PCR assay was applied. TCRdb stores this immuneACCESS table with in-frame sequences only. Part of the clones is absent; in the studies checked, under half of the shortfall reflects unresolved V genes, and no reason is known for the rest. Recorded for this sample are nearly 110,000 clones; approximately 90% of them occurred a single time. Around 1.5% of the sample rests with the top ten. Sequences were derived from peripheral blood, sampled after pregnancy. These receptor sequences come from a female donor with multiple sclerosis, enrolled in a pregnancy study.

The rearrangement links TRBV30 to TRBJ1-1; TRBD1 might be the D (5 bases). The germline gives CDR1 GTSNPN, CDR2 SVGIG (reference sequence). V lost 4 bases and J 5 bases, leaving 17 bases between the germline ends. The CDR3 sequence is 14 residues long. CDR3 protein: CAWTVVGGETEAFF. DNA for the CDR3: TGTGCCTGGACTGTGGTTGGGGGGGAAACTGAAGCTTTCTTT.

The chain combines TRBV4-2 with TRBJ2-2; D remains ambiguous. This CDR3 has 14 amino acids. Trimming stripped 2 bases from V and 4 bases from J, with 8 bases between. The V gene's germline CDR1 is LGHNA and CDR2 YNFKEQ. The DNA for the CDR3 is TGTGCCAGCAGCCAATATTCGAGCACCGGGGAGCTGTTTTTT. Translation gives CASSQYSSTGELFF.

The chain couples TRBV2 to TRBJ1-6; D gene unclear. The CDR3 covers 14 residues. V lost 4 bases, J lost 2 bases, and 6 bases lay in between. Germline lookup yields CDR1 SNHLY and CDR2 FYNNEI. The CDR3 DNA reads TGTGCCAGCAGTGTTATTCCCTATAATTCACCCCTCCACTTT. Translating it yields CASSVIPYNSPLHF.

The rearrangement joins TRBV11-2 to TRBJ2-7; D ambiguous. This CDR3 region has 12 residues. Germline V CDR1 and CDR2: SGHAT, FQNNGV. V was shortened by 4 bases and J by 0 bases, with 4 bases between the two germline ends. The CDR3 DNA reads as TGTGCCAGCAGCTATAGCTCCTACGAGCAGTACTTC. It is translated as CASSYSSYEQYF.

V and J are TRBV19 and TRBJ2-3; D may be TRBD2 (5 bases). The CDR3 runs 15 residues. Germline V CDR1 and CDR2: LNHDA, SQIVND (reference sequence). Trimming shortened V by 10 bases and J by 4 bases, and 21 bases separated the two germline ends. CDR3 DNA: TGTGCCATCTCGCCCTTACTAGTGGGCCCAGATACGCAGTATTTT. Its protein is CAISPLLVGPDTQYF. Combining the CDR3 with reference TRBV19 and TRBJ2-3 gives the whole variable domain DGGITQSPKYLFRKEGQNVTLSCEQNLNHDAMYWYRQDPGQGLRLIYYSQIVNDFQKGDIAEGYSVSREKKESFPLTVTSAQKNPTAFYLCAISPLLVGPDTQYFGPGTRLTVL.

The V and J genes are TRBV28 and TRBJ2-2; D gene unclear. The CDR3 totals 13 residues. Looked up from germline, CDR1 is MDHEN and CDR2 is SYDVKM. With 5 bases removed from V and 6 bases from J, the gap between germline ends came to 10 bases. The CDR3 DNA is TGTGCCAGCAGTATGTCCCGGGCCGGGGAGCTGTTTTTT. Encoded protein: CASSMSRAGELFF.

This rearrangement joins TRBV28 to TRBJ1-2, with 7 bases lining up with TRBD1. V lost 10 bases and J lost 6; bases outside the gene matches: 17. CDR1 and CDR2 (germline): MDHEN, SYDVKM. The CDR3 loop spans 15 amino acids. The CDR3 DNA follows: TGTGCCACCTACCAACCCGTGACAGGGCCGCATGGCTACACCTTC. Protein sequence: CATYQPVTGPHGYTF.

The chain carries TRBV19 and TRBJ1-1, with D tentatively TRBD1 (6 bases). V lost 8 bases and J 1 base, leaving 14 bases between the germline ends. CDR3 length: 14 residues. Germline V gene data show CDR1 as LNHDA and CDR2 as SQIVND (reference sequence). The CDR3 DNA is TGTGCCAGTGACAAAGGACAGAGGAACACTGAAGCTTTCTTT. It is translated as CASDKGQRNTEAFF. Based on the CDR3 plus reference TRBV19 and TRBJ1-1, the full variable domain is DGGITQSPKYLFRKEGQNVTLSCEQNLNHDAMYWYRQDPGQGLRLIYYSQIVNDFQKGDIAEGYSVSREKKESFPLTVTSAQKNPTAFYLCASDKGQRNTEAFFGQGTRLTVV.

V gene TRBV4-2 combines with J gene TRBJ2-3; TRBD2 matches at 12 bases. Germline V gene lookup returns CDR1 LGHNA and CDR2 YNFKEQ. The CDR3 is 15 residues long. Trimming removed 4 bases from V and 4 bases from J; junction bases left unmatched: 3. The chain's CDR3 is CASSPSGGAPDTQYF. CDR3 nucleotide sequence: TGTGCCAGCAGCCCTAGCGGGGGGGCCCCAGATACGCAGTATTTT.

This chain links TRBV6-5 with TRBJ1-1; D ambiguous. From germline, CDR1 is MNHEY and CDR2 SVGAGI. Trimming shortened V by 6 bases and J by 0 bases, and 8 bases separated the two germline ends. The CDR3 totals 13 residues. CDR3 loop: CASRFGLNTEAFF. CDR3 nucleotides: TGTGCCAGCAGATTCGGGTTGAACACTGAAGCTTTCTTT.

The V gene is TRBV10-3, the J gene TRBJ1-3; 9 bases are shared with TRBD1. Germline V gives CDR1 ENHRY, CDR2 SYGVKD. This CDR3 spans 14 amino acids. The V gene end was trimmed by 4 bases and the J gene end by 5 bases; junction bases not matched to a gene: 3. DNA for the CDR3: TGTGCCATCAGTGCTGACAGGGGGAGAAACACCATATATTTT. This gives the protein CAISADRGRNTIYF.

V is TRBV11-2 and J is TRBJ2-3; TRBD2 aligns across 8 bases. Germline V gene data show CDR1 as SGHAT and CDR2 as FQNNGV. The CDR3 extends over 15 amino acids. V gave up 0 bases and J gave up 5 bases; unmatched junction bases: 4. CDR3 sequence reads: CASSLDSGSGDTQYF. CDR3 DNA: TGTGCCAGCAGCTTAGACAGCGGGAGCGGAGATACGCAGTATTTT.

V usage is TRBV19 and J usage is TRBJ2-7; TRBD1 matches at 9 bases. Germline values: CDR1 LNHDA, CDR2 SQIVND (reference sequence). V was pared by 6 bases and J by 1 base, with 10 bases of the junction left unmatched. The CDR3 contains 16 residues. The CDR3 is CASSPLGQGGSYEQYF. In DNA form, the CDR3 reads TGTGCCAGTAGCCCCTTGGGACAGGGTGGATCCTACGAGCAGTACTTC.

This clone appeared a few times. V gene TRBV19 combines with J gene TRBJ1-5; 8 nucleotides align to TRBD1. CDR1 is LNHDA, CDR2 SQIVND, per germline (reference sequence). The CDR3 is made up of 14 amino acids. The trim removed 6 bases at V and 4 bases at J, leaving 5 bases unmatched. CDR3 protein: CASSQGQENQPQHF. CDR3 nucleotide sequence: TGTGCCAGTAGCCAGGGACAGGAGAATCAGCCCCAGCATTTT.

This chain connects TRBV6-5 to TRBJ2-1, with D perhaps matching TRBD2 (5 bases). CDR1 MNHEY and CDR2 SVGAGI come from the germline V gene. V was trimmed by 8 bases and J by 7 bases, leaving 15 bases between them. This CDR3 has 13 amino acids. CDR3 residues: CASVASWGNEQFF. The DNA of the CDR3 is TGTGCCAGCGTGGCTAGCTGGGGAAATGAGCAGTTCTTC.

The V call is TRBV30, the J call TRBJ2-7; the D gene is possibly TRBD1 (6 bases). The CDR3 is 12 residues long. V lost 2 bases, J lost 5 bases, and 10 bases lay in between. Germline-derived CDR1 and CDR2 are GTSNPN and SVGIG (reference sequence). CDR3 region: CAWSRQANEQYF. The DNA of the CDR3 is TGTGCCTGGAGTAGACAGGCTAACGAGCAGTACTTC.

In DNA, the CDR3 is TGCGCCAGCAGCGCGCGGACGGGGGGCCATGAAAAACTGTTTTTT. This sequence encodes CASSARTGGHEKLFF. The chain has TRBV5-1 and TRBJ1-4; D is possibly TRBD1 (6 bases). This CDR3 comprises 15 residues. Germline-derived CDR1 and CDR2 are SGHRS and YFSETQ. Trimming removed 4 bases from V and 6 bases from J, with 16 bases in between.

This chain uses TRBV12-5 with TRBJ2-3; D may be TRBD2 (6 bases). This CDR3 is 15 amino acids long. Germline CDR1 LGHNT, CDR2 FRNRAP. Trimming pared 1 base from V and 2 bases from J, leaving 10 bases between. The CDR3 DNA reads TGTGCTAGTGGTTTGGACGGGACTCTCACAGATACGCAGTATTTT. Encoded protein: CASGLDGTLTDTQYF.

The chain employs TRBV30 and TRBJ2-2, with D perhaps TRBD2 (5 bases). V was clipped by 0 bases and J by 5 bases, with 10 bases between them. The length of the CDR3 is 14 residues. Germline CDR1 GTSNPN, CDR2 SVGIG (reference sequence). CDR3 bases: TGTGCCTGGAGTGTTATCCGGGAAACCGGGGAGCTGTTTTTT. The encoded protein is CAWSVIRETGELFF.

The V call is TRBV11-2, the J call TRBJ2-7; 9 bases are a match to TRBD2. Germline V gene sequence: CDR1 SGHAT, CDR2 FQNNGV. J was trimmed by 0 bases and V by 1 base; bases with no gene match: 7. This CDR3 contains 17 residues. CDR3 loop: CASSLAWSGRSSYEQYF. Written as DNA, the CDR3 is TGTGCCAGCAGCTTAGCCTGGAGCGGGAGGAGCTCCTACGAGCAGTACTTC.

The gene calls are TRBV28 and TRBJ2-6, with 8 bases matching TRBD1. The CDR3 spans 15 residues. J gave up 4 bases and V 6 bases, and 5 bases lay outside the gene matches. Germline CDR1 is MDHEN and CDR2 is SYDVKM. The CDR3, as DNA: TGTGCCAGCAGCAGACAGGGGTCGGGGGCCAACGTCCTGACTTTC. Its translation: CASSRQGSGANVLTF.

V and J are TRBV7-3 and TRBJ2-1; 7 nucleotides align to TRBD2. Unmatched junction bases numbered 8, after V lost 2 bases and J lost 7 bases. The CDR3 totals 15 residues. Germline V CDR1 and CDR2: SGHTA, FQGTGA. In nucleotides, the CDR3 is TGTGCCAGCAGCTTAGGGGGACTACCGATTAATGAGCAGTTCTTC. It specifies CASSLGGLPINEQFF.

The genes are TRBV28 and TRBJ1-4; no firm D call. This CDR3 has 14 amino acids. Trimming left V 11 bases short and J 8 bases short, with 21 bases between. In germline, CDR1 is MDHEN, CDR2 SYDVKM. CDR3 bases: TGTGCCGTACGCCTAAGCGGGTCTGGGGAAAAACTGTTTTTT. This encodes CAVRLSGSGEKLFF.